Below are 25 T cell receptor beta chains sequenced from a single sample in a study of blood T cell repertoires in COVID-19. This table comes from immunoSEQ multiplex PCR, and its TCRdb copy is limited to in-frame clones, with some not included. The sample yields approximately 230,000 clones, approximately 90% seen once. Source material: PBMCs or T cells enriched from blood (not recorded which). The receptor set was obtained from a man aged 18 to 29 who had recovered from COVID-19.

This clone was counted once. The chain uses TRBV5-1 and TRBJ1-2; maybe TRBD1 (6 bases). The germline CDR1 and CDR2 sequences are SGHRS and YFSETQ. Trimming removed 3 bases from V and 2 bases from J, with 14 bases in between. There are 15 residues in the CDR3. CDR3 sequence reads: CASSWGQGKNYGYTF. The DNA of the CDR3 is TGCGCCAGCAGCTGGGGTCAGGGGAAAAACTATGGCTACACCTTC.

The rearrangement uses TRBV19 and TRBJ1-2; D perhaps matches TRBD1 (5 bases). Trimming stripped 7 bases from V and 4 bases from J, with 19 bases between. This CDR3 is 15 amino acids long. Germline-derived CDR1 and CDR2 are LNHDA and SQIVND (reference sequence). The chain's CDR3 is CASTQGAELIYGYTF. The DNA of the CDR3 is TGTGCCAGTACTCAGGGCGCCGAACTTATCTATGGCTACACCTTC.

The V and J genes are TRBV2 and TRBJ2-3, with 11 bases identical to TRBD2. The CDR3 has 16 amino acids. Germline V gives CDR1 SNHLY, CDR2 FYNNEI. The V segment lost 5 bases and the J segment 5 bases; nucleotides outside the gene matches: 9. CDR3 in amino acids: CASSPLAGGLVDTQYF. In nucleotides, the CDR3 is TGTGCCAGCAGTCCCTTAGCGGGGGGGCTTGTAGATACGCAGTATTTT.

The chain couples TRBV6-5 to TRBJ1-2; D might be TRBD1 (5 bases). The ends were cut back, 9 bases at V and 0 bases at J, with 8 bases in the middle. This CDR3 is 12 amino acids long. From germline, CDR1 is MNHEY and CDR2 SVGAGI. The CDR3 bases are TGTGCCAGTGCCAGGGCTAACTATGGCTACACCTTC. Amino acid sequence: CASARANYGYTF.

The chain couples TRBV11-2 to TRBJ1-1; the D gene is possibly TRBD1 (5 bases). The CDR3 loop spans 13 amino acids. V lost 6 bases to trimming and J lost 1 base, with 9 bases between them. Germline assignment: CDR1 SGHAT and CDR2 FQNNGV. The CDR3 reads CASSLRGNTEAFF. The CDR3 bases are TGTGCCAGCAGTCTAAGGGGGAACACTGAAGCTTTCTTT.

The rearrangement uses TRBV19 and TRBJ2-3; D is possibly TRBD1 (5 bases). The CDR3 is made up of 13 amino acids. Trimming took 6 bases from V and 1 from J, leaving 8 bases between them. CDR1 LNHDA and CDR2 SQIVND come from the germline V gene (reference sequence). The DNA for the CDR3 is TGTGCCAGTAGGGGGCTAGGCACAGATACGCAGTATTTT. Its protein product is CASRGLGTDTQYF.

The CDR3 region has the DNA TGTGCCAGCAGCTTCGGGACAGGGAACTACCAGCCCCAGCATTTT. The encoded protein is CASSFGTGNYQPQHF. The chain combines TRBV5-8 with TRBJ1-5, with 9 bases matching TRBD1. V shed 2 bases, J shed 7 bases, and the junction held 7 bases outside the gene matches. Germline CDR1 SGHTS, CDR2 YDEGEE. The CDR3 extends over 15 amino acids.

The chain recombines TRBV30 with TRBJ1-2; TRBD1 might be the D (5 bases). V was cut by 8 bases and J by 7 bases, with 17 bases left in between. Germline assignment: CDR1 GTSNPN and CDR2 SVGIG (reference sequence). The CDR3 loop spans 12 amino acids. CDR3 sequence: CAGSQGTAGYTF. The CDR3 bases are TGTGCCGGAAGTCAGGGCACTGCTGGCTACACCTTC.

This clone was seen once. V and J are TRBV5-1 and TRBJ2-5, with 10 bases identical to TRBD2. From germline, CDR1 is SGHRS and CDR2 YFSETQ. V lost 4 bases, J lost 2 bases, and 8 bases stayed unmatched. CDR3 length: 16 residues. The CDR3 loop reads CASSPHASGGQETQYF. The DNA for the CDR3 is TGCGCCAGCAGCCCCCATGCTAGCGGGGGTCAAGAGACCCAGTACTTC.

The chain's CDR3 is CSAGHSYEQYF. CDR3 sequence (DNA): TGCAGCGCGGGACACTCCTACGAGCAGTACTTC. This sequence joins TRBV29-1 and TRBJ2-7; a weak D match, TRBD1 (6 bases). Germline V gene lookup returns CDR1 SQVTM and CDR2 ANQGSEA. This CDR3 comprises 11 residues. V gave up 7 bases and J gave up 0 bases, with 7 bases separating them.

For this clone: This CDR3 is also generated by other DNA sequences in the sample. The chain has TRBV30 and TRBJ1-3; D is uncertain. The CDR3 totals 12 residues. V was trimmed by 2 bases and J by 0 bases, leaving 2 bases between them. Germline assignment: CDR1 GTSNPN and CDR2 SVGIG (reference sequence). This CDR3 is CAWSLSGNTIYF. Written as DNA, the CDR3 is TGTGCCTGGAGTCTCTCTGGAAACACCATATATTTT.

The CDR3 region is CASSLNGGLAGSVDTQYF. CDR3 nucleotide sequence: TGTGCCAGCAGCTTAAATGGTGGGCTAGCGGGATCCGTCGATACGCAGTATTTT. The chain couples TRBV7-8 to TRBJ2-3, with 9 nucleotides matching TRBD2. Looked up from germline, CDR1 is SGHVS and CDR2 is FQNEAQ. The CDR3 sequence is 18 residues long. V trimming: 2 bases; J trimming: 6 bases; junction bases outside the gene matches: 15.

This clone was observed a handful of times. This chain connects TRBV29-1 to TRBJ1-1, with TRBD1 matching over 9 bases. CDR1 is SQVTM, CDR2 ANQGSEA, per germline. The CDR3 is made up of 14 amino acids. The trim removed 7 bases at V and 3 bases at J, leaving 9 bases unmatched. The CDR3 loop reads CSGGGQGIDTEAFF. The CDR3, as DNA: TGCAGCGGGGGAGGACAGGGGATTGACACTGAAGCTTTCTTT.

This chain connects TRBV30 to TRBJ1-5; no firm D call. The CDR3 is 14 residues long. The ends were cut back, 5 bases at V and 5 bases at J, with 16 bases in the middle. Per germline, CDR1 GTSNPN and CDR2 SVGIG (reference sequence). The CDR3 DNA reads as TGTGCCTGGTCCGCCCTAGGAGGTTATCAGCCCCAGCATTTT. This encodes CAWSALGGYQPQHF. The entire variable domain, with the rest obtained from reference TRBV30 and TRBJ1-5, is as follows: SQTIHQWPATLVQPVGSPLSLECTVEGTSNPNLYWYRQAAGRGLQLLFYSVGIGQISSEVPQNLSASRPQDRQFILSSKKLLLSDSGFYLCAWSALGGYQPQHFGDGTRLSIL.

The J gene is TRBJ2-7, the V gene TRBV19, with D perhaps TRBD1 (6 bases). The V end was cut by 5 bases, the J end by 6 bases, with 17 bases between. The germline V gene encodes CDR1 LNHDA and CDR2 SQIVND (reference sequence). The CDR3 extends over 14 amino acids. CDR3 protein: CASSLTGAASEQYF. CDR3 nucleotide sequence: TGTGCCAGTAGTTTGACAGGAGCTGCGTCCGAGCAGTACTTC.

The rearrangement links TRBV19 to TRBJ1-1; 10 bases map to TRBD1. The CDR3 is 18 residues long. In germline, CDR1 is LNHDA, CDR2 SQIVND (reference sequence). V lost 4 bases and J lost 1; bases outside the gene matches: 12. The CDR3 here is CASSSLPGQGLGNTEAFF. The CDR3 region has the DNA TGTGCCAGTAGTAGCCTTCCGGGACAGGGGTTGGGGAACACTGAAGCTTTCTTT.

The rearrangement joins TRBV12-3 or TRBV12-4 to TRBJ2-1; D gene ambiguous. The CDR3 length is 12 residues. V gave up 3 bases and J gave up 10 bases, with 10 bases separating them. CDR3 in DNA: TGTGCCAGCAGTTTTGACCCTAGGGAGCAGTTCTTC. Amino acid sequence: CASSFDPREQFF.

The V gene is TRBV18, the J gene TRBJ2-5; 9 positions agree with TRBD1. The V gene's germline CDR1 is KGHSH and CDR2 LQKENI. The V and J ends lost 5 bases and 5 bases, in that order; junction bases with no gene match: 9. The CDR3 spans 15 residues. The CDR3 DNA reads TGTGCCAGCTCAATAAACAGGGGGCCGAGCGAGACCCAGTACTTC. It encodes CASSINRGPSETQYF.

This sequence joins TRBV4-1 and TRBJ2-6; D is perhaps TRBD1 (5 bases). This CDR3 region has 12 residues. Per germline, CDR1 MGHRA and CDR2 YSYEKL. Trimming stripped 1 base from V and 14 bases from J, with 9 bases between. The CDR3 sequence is CASSQVGAILTF. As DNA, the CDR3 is TGCGCCAGCAGCCAAGTTGGGGCGATCCTGACTTTC.

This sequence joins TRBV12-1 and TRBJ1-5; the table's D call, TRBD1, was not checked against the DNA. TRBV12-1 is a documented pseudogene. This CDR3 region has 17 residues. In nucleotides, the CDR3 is TGTGCCAGCAGCTTTGAGGCCGGGACAGGGGGTAGTCAGCCCCAGCATTTT. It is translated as CASSFEAGTGGSQPQHF.

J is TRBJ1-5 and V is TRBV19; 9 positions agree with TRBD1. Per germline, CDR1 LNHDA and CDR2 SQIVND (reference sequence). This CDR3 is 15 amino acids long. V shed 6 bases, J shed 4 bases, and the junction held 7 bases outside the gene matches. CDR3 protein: CASRTGTGRNQPQHF. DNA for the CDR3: TGTGCCAGTAGAACCGGGACAGGGAGAAATCAGCCCCAGCATTTT.

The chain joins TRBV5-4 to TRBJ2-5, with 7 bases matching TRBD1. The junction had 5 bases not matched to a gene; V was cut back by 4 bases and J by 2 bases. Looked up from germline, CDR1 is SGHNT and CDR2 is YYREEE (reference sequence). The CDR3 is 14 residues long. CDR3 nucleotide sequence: TGTGCCAGCAGCACCGGGACAGAACAAGAGACCCAGTACTTC. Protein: CASSTGTEQETQYF.

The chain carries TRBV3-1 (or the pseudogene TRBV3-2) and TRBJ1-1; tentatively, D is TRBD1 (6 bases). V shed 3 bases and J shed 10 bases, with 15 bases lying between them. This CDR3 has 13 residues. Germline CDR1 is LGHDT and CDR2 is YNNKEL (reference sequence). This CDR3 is CASSQGRGVGAFF. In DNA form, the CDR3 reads TGTGCCAGCAGCCAGGGGAGGGGGGTAGGAGCTTTCTTT.

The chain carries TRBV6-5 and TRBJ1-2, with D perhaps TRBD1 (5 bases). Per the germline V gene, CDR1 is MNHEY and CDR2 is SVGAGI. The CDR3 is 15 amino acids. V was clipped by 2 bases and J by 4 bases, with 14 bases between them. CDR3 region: CASSYGEGNFYGYTF. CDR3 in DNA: TGTGCCAGCAGTTACGGGGAGGGGAATTTCTATGGCTACACCTTC.

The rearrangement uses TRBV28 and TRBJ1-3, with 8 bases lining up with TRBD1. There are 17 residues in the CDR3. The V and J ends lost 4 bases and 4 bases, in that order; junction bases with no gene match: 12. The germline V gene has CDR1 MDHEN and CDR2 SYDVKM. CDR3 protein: CASSSARGPGIGNTIYF. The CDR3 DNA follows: TGTGCCAGCAGTTCGGCCAGGGGGCCTGGCATAGGAAACACCATATATTTT.